This T cell receptor beta chain was found in a study of blood T cell repertoires in COVID-19 (dated by TCRdb to the early 2020s). For the study in its entirety: Collaborator samples came from the United States, Italy and Spain and covered acute and convalescent phases of COVID-19. The material from the prospective study consisted of cDNA or gDNA derived from T cells, B-cell-depleted T cells, or PBMCs. Subjects who had been exposed to COVID-19, were actively infected with it, or had recovered from it provided the deeply sampled blood TCRbeta repertoires that made up the dataset. The repertoires were released in a freely available public database meant as a resource for research on the immune response to SARS-CoV-2. The samples were drawn from two sources: the first 160 participants of the ongoing ImmuneRACE study, and 950 to 1,500 subjects contributed by 6 global collaborators. A de-identified subject ID, COVID-19 status, age in years and sex were almost always included in the sample metadata. Where HLA class I and class II types were available, the types were taken from metadata supplied by the sample provider, not from assay-based typing. Paper-wide results and their limitations: Clinical and demographic metadata were provided uncurated, with the amount varying by source and participant.

A remark on this clone: It has no known antigen specificity. Base qualities are missing; no much larger clone stands one base away.

Enrolling through a virtual design, the prospective study's participants ranged in age from roughly 18 to 89 years and lived across some 23 United States geographic areas. To assign participants to cohorts, the prospective study relied on clinical history that participants themselves reported in a screening survey and a study questionnaire. Recovered participants in ImmuneRACE Cohort 3 were defined by two consecutive negative NP/OP PCR tests, clearance by a healthcare professional, or resolution of symptoms. Each participant in the prospective study had whole blood, serum and a nasopharyngeal or oropharyngeal swab collected by mobile phlebotomists. Over a 2-month period, participants in the prospective study had the option of providing additional blood draws and questionnaires. Prospective study blood samples were shipped either frozen or at room temperature before DNA extraction. The CDR1 and CDR2 encoded by the germline V gene (reference sequence) are GTSNPN and SVGIG. Trimming costs V 5 bases and J 14 bases, and their ends lie 13 bases apart. There are 11 amino acids in the CDR3, from cysteine to phenylalanine inclusive. Only the CDR3 DNA is retained, 33 bases long and in frame from the first base.

TCRbeta CDR3 regions were amplified from genomic DNA by means of the immunoSEQ Assay, a bias-controlled multiplex PCR. The original pipeline was this. Nucleated cell counts per sample were estimated from amplification of reference gene primers within the assay. To quantify the absolute abundance of each unique TCRbeta CDR3 rearrangement, sequence reads were collapsed and filtered. For each sample, productive Simpson clonality was calculated as the square root of Simpson's diversity index across productive rearrangements. This immuneACCESS table, as held by TCRdb, lists in-frame sequences with V and J called but not all clones. Of the missing ones, under half trace to an unresolved V gene in checked studies; the others have no known cause. V, J and clone size are taken as reported in that table, and D and trimming were inferred from the DNA itself. The sample includes roughly 300,000 clones, with around 87% observed a single time. The ten most abundant clones make up approximately 5% of the sample.

The sequence links TRBV30 to TRBJ1-6; no confident D gene assignment can be made. The source of this sequence is a woman in her twenties or thirties who had recovered from COVID-19. The sequenced material came from PBMCs or T cells enriched from blood (not recorded which). In nucleotide form, the sequence is TGTGCCTGGGGGGATACAGAAGCCCTCCACTTT. Translated, this gives CAWGDTEALHF.